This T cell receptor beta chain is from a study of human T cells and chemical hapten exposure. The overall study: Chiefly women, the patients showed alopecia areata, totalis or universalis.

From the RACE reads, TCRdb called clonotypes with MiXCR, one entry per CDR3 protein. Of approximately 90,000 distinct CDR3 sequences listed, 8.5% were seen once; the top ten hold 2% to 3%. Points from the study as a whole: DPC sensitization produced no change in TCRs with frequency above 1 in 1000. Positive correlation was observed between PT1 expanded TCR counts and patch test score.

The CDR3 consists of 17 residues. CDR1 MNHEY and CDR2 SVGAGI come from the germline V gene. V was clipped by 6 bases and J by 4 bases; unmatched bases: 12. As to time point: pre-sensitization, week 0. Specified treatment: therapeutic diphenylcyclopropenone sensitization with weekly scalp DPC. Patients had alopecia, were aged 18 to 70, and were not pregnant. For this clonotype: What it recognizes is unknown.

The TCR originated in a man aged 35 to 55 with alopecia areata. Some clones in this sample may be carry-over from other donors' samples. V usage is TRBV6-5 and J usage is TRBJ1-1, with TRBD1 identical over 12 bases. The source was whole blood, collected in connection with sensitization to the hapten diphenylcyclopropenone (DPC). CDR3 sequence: CASRFIGTGGRGTEAFF. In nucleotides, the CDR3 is TGTGCCAGCAGGTTTATCGGGACAGGGGGCAGGGGCACTGAAGCTTTCTTT.